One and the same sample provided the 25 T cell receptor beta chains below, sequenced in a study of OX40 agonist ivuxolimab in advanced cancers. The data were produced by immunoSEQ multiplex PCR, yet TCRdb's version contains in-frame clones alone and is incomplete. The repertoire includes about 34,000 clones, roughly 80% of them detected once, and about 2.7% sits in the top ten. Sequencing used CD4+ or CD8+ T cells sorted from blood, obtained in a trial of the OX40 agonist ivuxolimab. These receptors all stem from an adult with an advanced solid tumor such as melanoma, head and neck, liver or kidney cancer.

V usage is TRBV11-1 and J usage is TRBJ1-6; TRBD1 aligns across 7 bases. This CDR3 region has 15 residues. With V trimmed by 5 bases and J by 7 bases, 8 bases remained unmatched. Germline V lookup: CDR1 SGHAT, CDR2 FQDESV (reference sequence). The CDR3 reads CASSQRQGGNSPLHF. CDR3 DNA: TGTGCCAGCAGCCAAAGACAGGGAGGGAATTCACCCCTCCACTTT.

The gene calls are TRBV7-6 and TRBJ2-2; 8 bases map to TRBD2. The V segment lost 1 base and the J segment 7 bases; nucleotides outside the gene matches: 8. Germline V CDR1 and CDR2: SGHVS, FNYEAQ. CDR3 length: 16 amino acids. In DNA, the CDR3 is TGTGCCAGCAGCTTAGAAGCGGCGGGGGGCAACGGGGAGCTGTTTTTT. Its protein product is CASSLEAAGGNGELFF.

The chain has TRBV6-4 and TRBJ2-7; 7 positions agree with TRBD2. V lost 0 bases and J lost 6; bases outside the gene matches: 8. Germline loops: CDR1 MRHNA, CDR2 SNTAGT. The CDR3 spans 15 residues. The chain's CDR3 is CASSDSLRETLEQYF. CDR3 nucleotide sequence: TGTGCCAGCAGTGACTCCTTGCGGGAGACTCTCGAGCAGTACTTC.

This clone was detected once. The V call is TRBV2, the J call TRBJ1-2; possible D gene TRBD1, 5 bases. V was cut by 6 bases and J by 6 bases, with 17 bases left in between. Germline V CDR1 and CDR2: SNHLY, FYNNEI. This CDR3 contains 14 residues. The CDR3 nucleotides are TGTGCCAGCAGACGCCAGGGCACGAATAATGGCTACACCTTC. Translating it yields CASRRQGTNNGYTF. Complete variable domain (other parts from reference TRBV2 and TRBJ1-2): EPEVTQTPSHQVTQMGQEVILRCVPISNHLYFYWYRQILGQKVEFLVSFYNNEISEKSEIFDDQFSVERPDGSNFTLKIRSTKLEDSAMYFCASRRQGTNNGYTFGSGTRLTVV.

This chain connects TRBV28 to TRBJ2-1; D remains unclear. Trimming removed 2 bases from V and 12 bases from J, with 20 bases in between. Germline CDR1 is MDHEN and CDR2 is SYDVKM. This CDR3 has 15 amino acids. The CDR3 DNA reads TGTGCCAGCAGTTTAAGAGAATTCAAGGGTTTTCGGCAGTTCTTC. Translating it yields CASSLREFKGFRQFF. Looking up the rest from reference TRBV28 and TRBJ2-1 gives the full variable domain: DVKVTQSSRYLVKRTGEKVFLECVQDMDHENMFWYRQDPGLGLRLIYFSYDVKMKEKGDIPEGYSVSREKKERFSLILESASTNQTSMYLCASSLREFKGFRQFFGPGTRLTVL.

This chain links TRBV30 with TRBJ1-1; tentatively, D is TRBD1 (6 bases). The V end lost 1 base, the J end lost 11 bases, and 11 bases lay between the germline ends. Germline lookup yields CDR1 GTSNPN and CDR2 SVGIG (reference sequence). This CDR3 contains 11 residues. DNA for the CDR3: TGTGCCTGGAGTGACAGGGCGTTGGCTTTCTTT. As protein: CAWSDRALAFF.

The CDR3 region is CSAAQNGYTF. The CDR3 DNA reads TGCAGTGCTGCACAGAACGGCTACACCTTC. This rearrangement joins TRBV20-1 to TRBJ1-2; D call uncertain. Deletions cut 5 bases from V and 8 bases from J, with 9 bases between. This CDR3 comprises 10 residues. Germline loops: CDR1 DFQATT, CDR2 SNEGSKA (reference sequence).

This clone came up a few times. The CDR3, as DNA: TGTGCCAGCAGCTTGTCGGGGTGGGAGACCCAGTACTTC. Amino acid sequence: CASSLSGWETQYF. The chain links TRBV5-8 to TRBJ2-5; a possible D gene is TRBD2 (5 bases). CDR3 size: 13 residues. V was clipped by 1 base and J by 5 bases, with 9 bases between them. CDR1 and CDR2 (germline): SGHTS, YDEGEE.

This chain's CDR3 is CASSLSGAPPYEQYF. The CDR3 nucleotides are TGTGCCAGCAGCCTTAGCGGGGCCCCCCCCTACGAGCAGTACTTC. The V call is TRBV6-5, the J call TRBJ2-5, with 8 bases that match TRBD2. The tail of the sequence fits TRBJ2-7 better, so the J call may be wrong. The CDR3 covers 15 residues. The V gene's germline CDR1 is MNHEY and CDR2 SVGAGI.

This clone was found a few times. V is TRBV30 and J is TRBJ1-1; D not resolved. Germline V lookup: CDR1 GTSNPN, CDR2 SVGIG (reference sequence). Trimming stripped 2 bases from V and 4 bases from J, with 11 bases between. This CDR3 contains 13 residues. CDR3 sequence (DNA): TGTGCCTGGAGTATCGGGTTAGGCACTGAAGCTTTCTTT. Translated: CAWSIGLGTEAFF.

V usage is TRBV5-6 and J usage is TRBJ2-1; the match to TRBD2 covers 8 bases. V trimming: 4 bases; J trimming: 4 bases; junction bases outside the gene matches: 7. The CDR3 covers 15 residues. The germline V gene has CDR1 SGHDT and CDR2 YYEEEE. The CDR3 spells CASSPLTSEYNEQFF. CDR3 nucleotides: TGTGCCAGCAGCCCCCTGACTAGCGAGTACAATGAGCAGTTCTTC.

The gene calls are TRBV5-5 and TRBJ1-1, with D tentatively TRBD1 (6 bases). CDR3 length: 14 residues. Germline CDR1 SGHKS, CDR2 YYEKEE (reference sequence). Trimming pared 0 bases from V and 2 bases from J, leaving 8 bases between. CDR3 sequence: CASSLDRVNTEAFF. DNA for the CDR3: TGTGCCAGCAGCTTGGACAGGGTTAACACTGAAGCTTTCTTT.

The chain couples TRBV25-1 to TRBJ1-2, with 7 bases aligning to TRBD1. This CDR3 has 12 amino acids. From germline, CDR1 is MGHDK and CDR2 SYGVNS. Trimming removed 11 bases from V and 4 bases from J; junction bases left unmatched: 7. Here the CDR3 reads CAASRTGYGYTF. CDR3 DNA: TGTGCCGCAAGCAGGACAGGCTATGGCTACACCTTC.

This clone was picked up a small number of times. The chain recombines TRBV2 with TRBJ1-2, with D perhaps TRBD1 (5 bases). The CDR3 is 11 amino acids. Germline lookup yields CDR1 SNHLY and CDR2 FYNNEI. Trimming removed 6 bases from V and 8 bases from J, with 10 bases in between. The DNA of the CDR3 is TGTGCCAGCAGCTCCCAGGGCGGCTACACCTTC. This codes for CASSSQGGYTF.

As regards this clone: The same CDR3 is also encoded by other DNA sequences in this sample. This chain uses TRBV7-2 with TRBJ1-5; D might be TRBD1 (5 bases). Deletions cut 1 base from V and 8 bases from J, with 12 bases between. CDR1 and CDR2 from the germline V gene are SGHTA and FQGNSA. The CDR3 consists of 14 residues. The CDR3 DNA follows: TGTGCCAGCAGCTTAGAGAGGGGATTGAAGCCCCAGCATTTT. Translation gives CASSLERGLKPQHF.

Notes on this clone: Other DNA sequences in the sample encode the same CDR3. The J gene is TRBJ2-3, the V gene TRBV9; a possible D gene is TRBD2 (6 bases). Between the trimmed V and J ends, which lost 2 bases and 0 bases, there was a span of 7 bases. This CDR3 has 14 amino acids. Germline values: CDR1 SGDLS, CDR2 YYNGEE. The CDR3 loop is CASSVRGSTDTQYF. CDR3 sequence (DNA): TGTGCCAGCAGCGTTCGGGGGAGCACAGATACGCAGTATTTT. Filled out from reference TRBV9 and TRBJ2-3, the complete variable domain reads DSGVTQTPKHLITATGQRVTLRCSPRSGDLSVYWYQQSLDQGLQFLIQYYNGEERAKGNILERFSAQQFPDLHSELNLSSLELGDSALYFCASSVRGSTDTQYFGPGTRLTVL.

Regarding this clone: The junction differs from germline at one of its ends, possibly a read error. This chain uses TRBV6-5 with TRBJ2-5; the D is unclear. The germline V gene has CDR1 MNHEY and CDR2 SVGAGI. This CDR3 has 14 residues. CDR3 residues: CASSYRMATRSLNF. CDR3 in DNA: TGTGCCAGCAGTTATCGAATGGCCACGAGGAGCCTCAACTTC.

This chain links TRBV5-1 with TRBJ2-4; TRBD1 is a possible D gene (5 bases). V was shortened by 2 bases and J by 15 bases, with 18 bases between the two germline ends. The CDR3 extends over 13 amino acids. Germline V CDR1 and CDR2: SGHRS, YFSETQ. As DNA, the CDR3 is TGCGCCAGCAGCTTAGAGCAGGGCGGCTTATCGTACTTC. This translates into CASSLEQGGLSYF.

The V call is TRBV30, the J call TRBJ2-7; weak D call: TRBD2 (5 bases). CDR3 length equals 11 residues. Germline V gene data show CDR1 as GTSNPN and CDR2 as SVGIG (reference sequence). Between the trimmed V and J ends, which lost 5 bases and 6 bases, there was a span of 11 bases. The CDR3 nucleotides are TGTGCCTGGGAGGGTTATCGCGAGCAGTACTTC. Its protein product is CAWEGYREQYF.

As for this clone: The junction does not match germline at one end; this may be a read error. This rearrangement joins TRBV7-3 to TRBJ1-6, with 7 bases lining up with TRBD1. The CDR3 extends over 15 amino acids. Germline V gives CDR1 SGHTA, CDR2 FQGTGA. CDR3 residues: CASSTGQSRNSPLHF. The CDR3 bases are TGTGCCAGCAGCACGGGACAGAGCCGTAATTCGCCCCTCCACTTT.

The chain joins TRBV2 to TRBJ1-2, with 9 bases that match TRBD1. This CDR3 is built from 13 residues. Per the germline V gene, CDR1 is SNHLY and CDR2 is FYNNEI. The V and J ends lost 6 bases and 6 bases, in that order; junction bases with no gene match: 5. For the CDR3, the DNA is TGTGCCAGCAGGGGGACAGGGAGAGATGGCTACACCTTC. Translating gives CASRGTGRDGYTF.

The CDR3 protein is CASSRQGTSKETQYF. CDR3 coding DNA: TGTGCCAGTAGTAGACAGGGGACCTCGAAAGAGACCCAGTACTTC. The J gene is TRBJ2-5, the V gene TRBV19, with 8 bases aligning to TRBD1. Germline CDR1 reads LNHDA; CDR2 reads SQIVND (reference sequence). The CDR3 runs 15 residues. With 4 bases clipped from V and 3 bases from J, the junction kept 7 bases outside the gene matches. The full variable domain, rest sourced from reference TRBV19 and TRBJ2-5, is DGGITQSPKYLFRKEGQNVTLSCEQNLNHDAMYWYRQDPGQGLRLIYYSQIVNDFQKGDIAEGYSVSREKKESFPLTVTSAQKNPTAFYLCASSRQGTSKETQYFGPGTRLLVL.

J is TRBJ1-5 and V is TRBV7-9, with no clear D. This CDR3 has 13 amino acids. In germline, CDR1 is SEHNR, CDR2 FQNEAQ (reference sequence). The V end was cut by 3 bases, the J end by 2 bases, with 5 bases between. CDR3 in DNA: TGTGCCAGCAGCTTCCAGGGCAATCAGCCCCAGCATTTT. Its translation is CASSFQGNQPQHF.

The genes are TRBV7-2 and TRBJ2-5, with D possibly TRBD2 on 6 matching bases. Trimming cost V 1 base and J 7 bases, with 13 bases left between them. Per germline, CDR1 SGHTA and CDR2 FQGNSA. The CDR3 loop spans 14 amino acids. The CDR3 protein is CASSLDAGYGTQYF. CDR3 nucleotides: TGTGCCAGCAGCTTAGATGCGGGGTATGGGACCCAGTACTTC.

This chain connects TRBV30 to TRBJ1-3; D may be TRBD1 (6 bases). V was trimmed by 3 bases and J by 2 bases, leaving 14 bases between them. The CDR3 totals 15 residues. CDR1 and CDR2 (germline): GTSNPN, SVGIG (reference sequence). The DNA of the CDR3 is TGTGCCTGGAGGATAAGGGGGACTGCTGGAAACACCATATATTTT. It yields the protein CAWRIRGTAGNTIYF. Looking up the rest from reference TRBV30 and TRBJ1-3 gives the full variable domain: SQTIHQWPATLVQPVGSPLSLECTVEGTSNPNLYWYRQAAGRGLQLLFYSVGIGQISSEVPQNLSASRPQDRQFILSSKKLLLSDSGFYLCAWRIRGTAGNTIYFGEGSWLTVV.